This T cell receptor (beta chain) was obtained from a study of OX40 agonist ivuxolimab in advanced cancers. Turning to the study itself: Age averaged around 60 years (range about 20 to 80), and roughly 82% were male. Three patients responded partially, comprising one with hepatocellular carcinoma and two with cutaneous melanoma. Study-level points and caveats: Compared with others, partial responders at 0.1-3.0 mg/kg displayed clonal expansion among the lowest. CD4+ and CD8+ T cells in blood underwent clonal expansion by week 6 at 0.1 to 3.0 mg/kg.

Sequencing used immunoSEQ multiplex PCR; TCRdb keeps in-frame clones, though not all of them. The sample contains about 52,000 clones, approximately 90% of which appear only once. The J segment lost 5 bases and the V segment lost 5 bases, leaving 3 bases of the junction unmatched. In germline, CDR1 is MNHEY, CDR2 SMNVEV (reference sequence). The CDR3 loop spans 13 amino acids. A note on this clone: Its antigen remains unidentified.

Sequencing used CD4+ or CD8+ T cells sorted from blood, obtained in a trial of the OX40 agonist ivuxolimab. The TCR was taken from an adult with an advanced solid tumor such as melanoma, head and neck, liver or kidney cancer. V gene TRBV27 combines with J gene TRBJ1-2; 9 bases agree with TRBD1. The CDR3 loop reads CASSPGTGYGYTF. The CDR3 DNA sequence: TGTGCCAGCAGTCCCGGGACAGGGTATGGCTACACCTTC.